Listed here is a single T cell receptor (beta chain). CDR3 length: 13 amino acids. Germline CDR1 is MNHNY and CDR2 is SVGAGI (reference sequence). Unmatched junction bases numbered 4, after V lost 5 bases and J lost 5 bases. This sample was taken from a study of shared clonotypes between healthy human individuals. Using immunoSEQ multiplex PCR, the repertoire was profiled, and TCRdb retains in-frame clones only, with some absent. This table holds some 2,000,000 clones, 85% to 95% found once. The rearrangement joins TRBV6-6 to TRBJ2-5, with TRBD2 identical over 8 bases. Sample: naive CD4+ T cells sorted from blood. Subset reported: CD45RA+ positively selected. This clonotype was sampled from a man aged 18-30 years in good health. This CDR3 reads CASSREGGETQYF. The CDR3 DNA reads as TGTGCCAGCAGTCGGGAGGGGGGCGAGACCCAGTACTTC.